This TCR beta chain stems from a study of shared clonotypes between healthy human individuals. In the study overall: The donor group consisted of a couple of women and a few men, aged 18 to 49.

The CDR3 sequence is 16 residues long. Germline assignment: CDR1 SGHDN and CDR2 FVKESK. The V and J ends lost 4 bases and 1 base, in that order; junction bases with no gene match: 9. The unsorted PBMC replicate PCRs were performed with roughly 300 ng DNA, around 27,000 T cell genomes. In the authors' methods: For the immunoSEQ data, sequences were junction-only without quality scores, so filtering differed. Profiled with immunoSEQ multiplex PCR; TCRdb holds only in-frame clones, not every one. V and J calls and clone size are copied from that table; D and trimming were computed from the DNA. Among 490,000 or so clones listed, around 79% were seen once. Everyone who donated was a Caucasian adult who lived in Nashville, Tennessee.

Sequenced: PBMCs. The rearrangement links TRBV14 to TRBJ1-2; 7 bases fit TRBD1. The clonotype originates from a woman in her 40s in good health. Some clones in this sample may be carry-over from other donors' samples. The CDR3 DNA follows: TGTGCCAGCAGCCCTCAGGGGGGCAGCCTTAACTATGGCTACACCTTC. This codes for CASSPQGGSLNYGYTF.